This T cell receptor (beta chain) was found in a study of blood T cell repertoires in COVID-19. Study details: The origin of the acute and convalescent COVID-19 samples was the United States, Italy and Spain.

This clone was recorded once. Participants came from about 24 US areas, aged roughly 18 to 95 years. Participant-reported clinical history was the basis for cohort assignment. The CDR3 consists of 17 residues. V was shortened by 0 bases and J by 0 bases, with 12 bases between the two germline ends. Germline V gene data show CDR1 as MNHNS and CDR2 as SASEGT. Sequenced by immunoSEQ multiplex PCR; TCRdb stores in-frame clones only, minus some. The sample has 150,000 to 200,000 clones; more than 65% are singletons. J is TRBJ1-3 and V is TRBV6-1; the D is unclear. This TCR was recovered from a woman between 45 and 65 years old with acute COVID-19. The source material was PBMCs or T cells enriched from blood (not recorded which). CDR3 amino acids: CASSEAQFTNSGNTIYF. The DNA of the CDR3 is TGTGCCAGCAGTGAAGCGCAGTTCACTAACTCTGGAAACACCATATATTTT.